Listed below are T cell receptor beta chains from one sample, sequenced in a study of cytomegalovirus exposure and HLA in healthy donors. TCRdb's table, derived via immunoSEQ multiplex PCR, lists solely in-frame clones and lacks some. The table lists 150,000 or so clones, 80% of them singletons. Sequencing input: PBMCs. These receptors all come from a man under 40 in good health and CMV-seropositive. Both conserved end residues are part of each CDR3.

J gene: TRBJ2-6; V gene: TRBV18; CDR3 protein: CASSTQGLTGANVLTF
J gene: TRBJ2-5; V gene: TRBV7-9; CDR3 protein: CASSLGTGGVPAQYF
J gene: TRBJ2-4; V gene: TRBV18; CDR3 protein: CASSPGTGGENIQYF
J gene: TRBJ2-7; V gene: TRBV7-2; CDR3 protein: CASSLGQGVEQYF
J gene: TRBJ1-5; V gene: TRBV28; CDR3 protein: CASSLPTGGPQPQHF
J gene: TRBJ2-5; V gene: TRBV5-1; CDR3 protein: CASSPLGARQETQYF
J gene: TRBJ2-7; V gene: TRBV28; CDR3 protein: CASSPTGTHEQYF
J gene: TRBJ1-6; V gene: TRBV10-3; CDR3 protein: CAISTGTGENSPLHF
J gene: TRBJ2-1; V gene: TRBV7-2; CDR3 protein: CASSSSSNEQFF
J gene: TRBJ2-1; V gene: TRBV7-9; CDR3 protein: CASSAGLAGIYNEQFF
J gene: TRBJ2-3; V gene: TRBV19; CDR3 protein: CASGLAGDSGTQYF
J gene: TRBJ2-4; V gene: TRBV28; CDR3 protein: CASSLQGWAKNIQYF
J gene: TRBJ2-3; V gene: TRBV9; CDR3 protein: CASSGSGVRTDTQYF
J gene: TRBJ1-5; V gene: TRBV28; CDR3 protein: CASRNHGTGVRSNQPQHF
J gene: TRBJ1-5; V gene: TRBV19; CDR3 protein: CASTNRWAYGQGNQPQHF
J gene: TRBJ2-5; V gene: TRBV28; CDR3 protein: CASSLSDRGGKTQYF
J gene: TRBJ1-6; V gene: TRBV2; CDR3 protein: CASSDSPPLHF
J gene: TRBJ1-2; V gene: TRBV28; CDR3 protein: CASSLTGSRINTF
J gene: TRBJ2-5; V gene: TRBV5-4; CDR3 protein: CASSLREKETQYF
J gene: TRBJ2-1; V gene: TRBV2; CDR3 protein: CASTQGLSNEQFF
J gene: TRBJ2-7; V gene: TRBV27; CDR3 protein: CASSPTPGTRGSYEQYF
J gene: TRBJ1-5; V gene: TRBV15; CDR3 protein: CATSSEQANQPQHF
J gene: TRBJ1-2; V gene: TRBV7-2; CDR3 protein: CASSLGQNNYGYTF
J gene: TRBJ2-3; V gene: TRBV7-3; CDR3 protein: CASSTSGSTDTQYF
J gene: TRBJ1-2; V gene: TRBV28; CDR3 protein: CATLKGRGGAFGYTF
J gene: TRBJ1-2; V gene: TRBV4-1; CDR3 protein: CASSQGHPGGRVYGYTF
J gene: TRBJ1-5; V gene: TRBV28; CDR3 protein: CASTSPRGPQHF
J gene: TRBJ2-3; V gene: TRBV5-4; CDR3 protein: CASSLRAGKTDTQYF
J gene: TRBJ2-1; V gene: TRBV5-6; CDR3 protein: CASSLQGFEQFF
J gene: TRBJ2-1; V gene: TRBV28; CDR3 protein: CASSRSGYNEQFF
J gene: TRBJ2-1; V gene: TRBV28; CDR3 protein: CASRGLAGGSYNEQFF
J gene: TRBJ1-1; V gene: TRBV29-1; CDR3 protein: CSVSPVPNTEAFF
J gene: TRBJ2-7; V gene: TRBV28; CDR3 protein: CASSDTHSGLAGGPYEQYF
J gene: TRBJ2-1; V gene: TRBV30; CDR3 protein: CAWSVRYRNEQFF
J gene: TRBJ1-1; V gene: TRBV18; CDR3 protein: CASSPQQPPNTEAFF
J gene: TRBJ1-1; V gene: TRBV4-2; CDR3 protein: CASSPGLTNTEAFF
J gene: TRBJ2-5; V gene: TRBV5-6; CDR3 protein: CASSIRGNQETQYF
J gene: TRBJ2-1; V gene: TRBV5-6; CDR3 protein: CASSFGGGPYNEQFF
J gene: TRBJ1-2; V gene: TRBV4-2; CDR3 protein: CASSQAGLGYGYTF
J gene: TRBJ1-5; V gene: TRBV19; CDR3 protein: CASSIWFKDREGQPQHF
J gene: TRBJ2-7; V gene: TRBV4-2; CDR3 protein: CASSRGTGGGEQYF